The 32 T cell receptor beta chains presented below share a single source sample, sequenced in a study of cytomegalovirus exposure and HLA in healthy donors. A multiplex PCR was run with 60 Vbeta primers and 13 Jbeta primers. Profiled with immunoSEQ multiplex PCR; TCRdb holds only in-frame clones, not every one. The sample contains more than 90,000 clones, about 80% of which appear only once. The specimen sequenced was PBMCs. The receptors come from a man aged 40-49 years in good health and CMV-seropositive.

The chain employs TRBV29-1 and TRBJ2-2; 7 positions agree with TRBD2. The CDR3 loop spans 14 amino acids. The ends lost 3 bases at V and 3 bases at J; junction bases unmatched: 4. Germline-derived CDR1 and CDR2 are SQVTM and ANQGSEA. DNA of the CDR3: TGCAGCGTTGATTTGCGGGAGCACACCGGGGAGCTGTTTTTT. Amino acid sequence: CSVDLREHTGELFF.

This clone was picked up a small number of times. The chain employs TRBV7-8 and TRBJ2-1; 8 positions match TRBD2. Trimming at V came to 0 bases and at J to 8 bases, leaving 9 bases not matched to a gene. Germline V lookup: CDR1 SGHVS, CDR2 FQNEAQ. The length of the CDR3 is 16 residues. Here the CDR3 reads CASSLASGGAGDEQFF. In DNA form, the CDR3 reads TGTGCCAGCAGCTTAGCTTCGGGGGGGGCCGGGGATGAGCAGTTCTTC. Variable domain in full (rest from reference TRBV7-8 and TRBJ2-1): GAGVSQSPRYKVAKRGQDVALRCDPISGHVSLFWYQQALGQGPEFLTYFQNEAQLDKSGLPSDRFFAERPEGSVSTLKIQRTQQEDSAVYLCASSLASGGAGDEQFFGPGTRLTVL.

DNA of the CDR3: TGTGCCAGCAGTTTATTCGGACAGGGGGCGCGTGAGCAGTACTTC. Translated, it gives CASSLFGQGAREQYF. The chain employs TRBV28 and TRBJ2-7; 11 positions agree with TRBD1. Trimming took 1 base from V and 7 from J; bases not matched to a gene: 6. There are 15 residues in the CDR3. The V gene's germline CDR1 is MDHEN and CDR2 SYDVKM. Combining the CDR3 with reference TRBV28 and TRBJ2-7 gives the whole variable domain DVKVTQSSRYLVKRTGEKVFLECVQDMDHENMFWYRQDPGLGLRLIYFSYDVKMKEKGDIPEGYSVSREKKERFSLILESASTNQTSMYLCASSLFGQGAREQYFGPGTRLTVT.

The chain couples TRBV28 to TRBJ1-4, with TRBD1 matching over 9 bases. J lost 7 bases, V lost 1 base, and 4 bases had no gene match. The CDR3 extends over 15 amino acids. Germline-derived CDR1 and CDR2 are MDHEN and SYDVKM. The CDR3 is CASSLLGTGSEKLFF. The CDR3 nucleotides are TGTGCCAGCAGTTTATTAGGGACAGGGAGTGAAAAACTGTTTTTT.

This sequence joins TRBV29-1 and TRBJ2-1, with TRBD2 matching 7 bases. Germline CDR1 reads SQVTM; CDR2 reads ANQGSEA. With 0 bases clipped from V and 9 bases from J, the junction kept 11 bases outside the gene matches. This CDR3 spans 15 amino acids. The CDR3 region has the DNA TGCAGCGTTGAAGATTTCTTCCCCGGCGGGGGTGAGCAGTTCTTC. Translated, it gives CSVEDFFPGGGEQFF.

The chain has TRBV7-2 and TRBJ2-1; D may be TRBD1 (5 bases). V gave up 7 bases and J gave up 14 bases, with 18 bases separating them. Germline V gives CDR1 SGHTA, CDR2 FQGNSA. The CDR3 has 12 amino acids. The CDR3 protein is CASTNLGVREFF. The CDR3 region has the DNA TGTGCCAGCACCAACCTAGGGGTAAGAGAGTTCTTC.

This chain joins TRBV6-1 and TRBJ2-7; 9 bases align to TRBD2. Germline trimming cut 8 bases from V and 3 bases from J; bases unmatched to any gene: 8. Germline V gene sequence: CDR1 MNHNS, CDR2 SASEGT. This CDR3 has 14 residues. The CDR3 loop is CASSLAGILYEQYF. The CDR3 nucleotides are TGTGCCAGCTCTCTAGCGGGAATACTCTACGAGCAGTACTTC.

This clone was counted only a few times. The chain recombines TRBV7-9 with TRBJ2-1; no reliable D call. The V gene lost 5 bases and the J gene lost 5 bases, with 13 bases spanning the gap. The CDR3 is 14 amino acids. Germline CDR1 reads SEHNR; CDR2 reads FQNEAQ (reference sequence). The CDR3 sequence is CASSPPTNNNEQFF. In DNA, the CDR3 is TGTGCCAGCAGCCCCCCCACAAATAACAATGAGCAGTTCTTC.

The chain links TRBV4-3 to TRBJ2-7, with TRBD1 as a possible D gene (7 bases). Trimming cost V 4 bases and J 4 bases, with 20 bases left between them. CDR1 LGHNA and CDR2 YSLEER come from the germline V gene. CDR3 length: 16 amino acids. The CDR3 bases are TGCGCCAGCAGCCCTGTCGGTGGCAGGGGGGTTTACGAGCAGTACTTC. It is translated as CASSPVGGRGVYEQYF.

This clone was seen only once. This sequence joins TRBV2 and TRBJ2-5; weak D call: TRBD1 (6 bases). CDR3 length: 12 residues. Germline values: CDR1 SNHLY, CDR2 FYNNEI. Deletions cut 3 bases from V and 5 bases from J, with 7 bases between. This CDR3 reads CASSDRGETQYF. As DNA, the CDR3 is TGTGCCAGCAGTGACAGGGGTGAGACCCAGTACTTC.

The CDR3 DNA reads TGTGCCAGCAGCGTAGCGGAGGGTCCAGTTCCAGATGGCTACACCTTC. This sequence encodes CASSVAEGPVPDGYTF. The genes are TRBV9 and TRBJ1-2; no definite D call. V lost 0 bases, J lost 6 bases, and 18 bases lay in between. CDR1 is SGDLS, CDR2 YYNGEE, per germline. The CDR3 has 16 amino acids.

The chain is built from TRBV6-1 and TRBJ2-5, with 10 bases lining up with TRBD2. This CDR3 is 14 amino acids long. Germline CDR1 reads MNHNS; CDR2 reads SASEGT. Trimming at V came to 8 bases and at J to 2 bases, leaving 5 bases not matched to a gene. The CDR3 loop reads CASGLAATQETQYF. The CDR3 DNA is TGTGCCAGCGGACTAGCGGCAACACAAGAGACCCAGTACTTC.

This chain joins TRBV29-1 and TRBJ2-7; no firm D call. CDR1 SQVTM and CDR2 ANQGSEA come from the germline V gene. The CDR3 contains 14 residues. The V and J ends lost 6 bases and 1 base respectively, with 16 bases between them. DNA for the CDR3: TGCAGCGTCAAATGGGTGGAGCAGTCCTACGAGCAGTACTTC. Protein: CSVKWVEQSYEQYF.

V gene TRBV21-1 combines with J gene TRBJ1-5; the DNA was not used to check the table's D call, TRBD1. TRBV21-1 is a listed pseudogene. CDR3 length: 14 amino acids. The DNA of the CDR3 is TGTGCCAGCAGCAAGACAGTGAAGGATCAGCCCCAGCATTTT. Protein: CASSKTVKDQPQHF.

The chain joins TRBV6-1 to TRBJ2-1; maybe TRBD1 (5 bases). Trimming cost V 8 bases and J 0 bases, with 14 bases left between them. The CDR3 is 15 residues long. Germline V CDR1 and CDR2: MNHNS, SASEGT. CDR3 sequence reads: CASLLGQISYNEQFF. The CDR3 region has the DNA TGTGCCAGCCTCTTGGGGCAGATCTCCTACAATGAGCAGTTCTTC.

The chain carries TRBV19 and TRBJ1-1; 7 bases line up with TRBD1. V lost 10 bases, J lost 0 bases, and 20 bases stayed unmatched. From germline, CDR1 is LNHDA and CDR2 SQIVND (reference sequence). This CDR3 has 18 amino acids. CDR3 nucleotide sequence: TGTGCCACAACTTCGGCCAGGGACTGGACAGGCGTGAACACTGAAGCTTTCTTT. Protein sequence: CATTSARDWTGVNTEAFF.

The gene calls are TRBV11-2 and TRBJ1-5; D unresolved. This CDR3 is built from 13 residues. In germline, CDR1 is SGHAT, CDR2 FQNNGV. Trimming stripped 3 bases from V and 7 bases from J, with 10 bases between. In DNA form, the CDR3 reads TGTGCCAGCAGCTTCGAAAGAGGGCAGCCCCAGCATTTT. Protein sequence: CASSFERGQPQHF.

The V call is TRBV7-3, the J call TRBJ1-6; D gene ambiguous. This CDR3 contains 15 residues. V was shortened by 0 bases and J by 9 bases, with 12 bases between the two germline ends. Germline CDR1 SGHTA, CDR2 FQGTGA. The CDR3 sequence: CASSLTEGTASPLHF. The CDR3 coding sequence is TGTGCCAGCAGCTTAACAGAGGGTACAGCTTCACCCCTCCACTTT.

This chain uses TRBV29-1 with TRBJ1-2, with no clear D. The V gene's germline CDR1 is SQVTM and CDR2 ANQGSEA. V dropped 1 base and J dropped 8 bases, with 11 bases sitting between them. CDR3 length equals 12 residues. CDR3 amino acids: CSVEVSAEGYTF. The CDR3 DNA follows: TGCAGCGTTGAAGTTAGCGCTGAAGGCTACACCTTC.

This clone was seen only a few times. The CDR3 is CASSQVRGTTEAFF. The CDR3, as DNA: TGCGCCAGCAGCCAAGTAAGGGGGACCACTGAAGCTTTCTTT. This chain joins TRBV4-3 and TRBJ1-1, with a weak D call TRBD1 (6 bases). The CDR3 covers 14 residues. Per germline, CDR1 LGHNA and CDR2 YSLEER. The V and J ends lost 1 base and 4 bases respectively, with 10 bases between them.

The rearrangement uses TRBV18 and TRBJ1-3; D remains ambiguous. CDR3 length equals 15 residues. CDR1 is KGHSH, CDR2 LQKENI, per germline. V was clipped by 3 bases and J by 0 bases, with 9 bases between them. The CDR3 nucleotides are TGTGCCAGCTCACCCTCGGAGATCTCTGGAAACACCATATATTTT. Residues: CASSPSEISGNTIYF.

The chain recombines TRBV4-3 with TRBJ1-5; D may be TRBD1 (5 bases). The ends were cut back, 1 base at V and 11 bases at J, with 18 bases in the middle. The germline CDR1 and CDR2 sequences are LGHNA and YSLEER. The CDR3 length is 15 residues. CDR3 in DNA: TGCGCCAGCAGCCAAGGTTACGGGGGGGGAAATGCCCAGCATTTT. It codes for CASSQGYGGGNAQHF.

The rearrangement links TRBV27 to TRBJ2-5, with 8 bases identical to TRBD2. TRBJ2-7 explains the end of the DNA better; the J call may be wrong. The CDR3 runs to 15 residues. Germline CDR1 and CDR2: MNHEY and SMNVEV (reference sequence). CDR3 in amino acids: CASSWRGAATYEQYF. DNA of the CDR3: TGTGCCAGCAGTTGGCGGGGGGCCGCTACCTACGAGCAGTACTTC.

A note on this clone: Other DNA sequences in this sample translate to the same CDR3. The rearrangement joins TRBV18 to TRBJ1-5, with a possible D match to TRBD1 (5 bases). V was shortened by 3 bases and J by 6 bases, with 9 bases between the two germline ends. The CDR3 sequence is 13 residues long. Germline CDR1 KGHSH, CDR2 LQKENI. CDR3 DNA: TGTGCCAGCTCACCGGGGGGAAGTCAGCCCCAGCATTTT. It yields the protein CASSPGGSQPQHF. The whole variable domain, remainder taken from reference TRBV18 and TRBJ1-5, is NAGVMQNPRHLVRRRGQEARLRCSPMKGHSHVYWYRQLPEEGLKFMVYLQKENIIDESGMPKERFSAEFPKEGPSILRIQQVVRGDSAAYFCASSPGGSQPQHFGDGTRLSIL.

CDR3 amino acids: CASSPGAVSGSSYEQYF. In DNA form, the CDR3 reads TGTGCCAGCAGCCCCGGCGCAGTGAGCGGGAGTAGCTACGAGCAGTACTTC. This chain uses TRBV11-2 with TRBJ2-7; 8 nucleotides align to TRBD2. CDR1 is SGHAT, CDR2 FQNNGV, per germline. The CDR3 sequence is 17 residues long. J lost 3 bases, V lost 5 bases, and 15 bases had no gene match. The full variable domain, rest sourced from reference TRBV11-2 and TRBJ2-7, is EAGVAQSPRYKIIEKRQSVAFWCNPISGHATLYWYQQILGQGPKLLIQFQNNGVVDDSQLPKDRFSAERLKGVDSTLKIQPAKLEDSAVYLCASSPGAVSGSSYEQYFGPGTRLTVT.

The chain joins TRBV28 to TRBJ2-3; the match to TRBD1 covers 8 bases. The CDR3 has 15 amino acids. Per the germline V gene, CDR1 is MDHEN and CDR2 is SYDVKM. V lost 6 bases to trimming and J lost 2 bases; unmatched junction nucleotides: 7. In DNA, the CDR3 is TGTGCCAGCAGCCTGAGGACAGGGACCACAGATACGCAGTATTTT. Amino acid sequence: CASSLRTGTTDTQYF.

The CDR3: CASSFNTGDDQPQHF. The CDR3 region has the DNA TGCGCCAGCAGCTTTAATACAGGGGATGATCAGCCCCAGCATTTT. The chain links TRBV5-1 to TRBJ1-5; 7 bases are shared with TRBD1. Germline CDR1 and CDR2: SGHRS and YFSETQ. Trimming removed 2 bases from V and 5 bases from J; junction bases left unmatched: 7. The CDR3 runs 15 residues.

J is TRBJ2-7 and V is TRBV28; 10 bases fit TRBD2. There are 19 residues in the CDR3. Losses at the gene ends were 3 bases for V and 5 bases for J; bases not matched to a gene: 19. From germline, CDR1 is MDHEN and CDR2 SYDVKM. CDR3 bases: TGTGCCAGCAGTTTGCGCGTCGGCCGAGCGGGAGGGCCTAGAGACGAGCAGTACTTC. Translating gives CASSLRVGRAGGPRDEQYF.

The chain couples TRBV6-1 to TRBJ1-1, with a tentative D call TRBD1 (6 bases). The CDR3 totals 14 residues. V lost 6 bases and J lost 4, with 15 bases in between. The germline gives CDR1 MNHNS, CDR2 SASEGT. The CDR3 bases are TGTGCCAGCAGAGCACAGGGTCAGGGCACTGAAGCTTTCTTT. It specifies CASRAQGQGTEAFF.

The rearrangement links TRBV29-1 to TRBJ2-3, with 8 bases identical to TRBD1. The germline V gene encodes CDR1 SQVTM and CDR2 ANQGSEA. Losses at the gene ends were 6 bases for V and 1 base for J; bases not matched to a gene: 9. The CDR3 has 15 amino acids. CDR3 amino acids: CSVTFRGRGTDTQYF. DNA for the CDR3: TGCAGCGTCACTTTCAGGGGGCGAGGCACAGATACGCAGTATTTT.

The chain uses TRBV27 and TRBJ2-7; TRBD1 aligns across 7 bases. Germline V gene lookup returns CDR1 MNHEY and CDR2 SMNVEV (reference sequence). J was trimmed by 4 bases and V by 3 bases; bases with no gene match: 9. CDR3 size: 15 residues. The CDR3: CASSLKDRSYYEQYF. DNA for the CDR3: TGTGCCAGCAGTTTGAAGGACAGGAGCTATTACGAGCAGTACTTC.

The chain couples TRBV6-5 to TRBJ1-1; 7 bases map to TRBD1. The trim removed 2 bases at V and 6 bases at J, leaving 6 bases unmatched. The CDR3 runs to 14 residues. Germline-derived CDR1 and CDR2 are MNHEY and SVGAGI. The CDR3 region has the DNA TGTGCCAGCAGTTACGAGGGGGCCTACGCTGAAGCTTTCTTT. Translating it yields CASSYEGAYAEAFF.